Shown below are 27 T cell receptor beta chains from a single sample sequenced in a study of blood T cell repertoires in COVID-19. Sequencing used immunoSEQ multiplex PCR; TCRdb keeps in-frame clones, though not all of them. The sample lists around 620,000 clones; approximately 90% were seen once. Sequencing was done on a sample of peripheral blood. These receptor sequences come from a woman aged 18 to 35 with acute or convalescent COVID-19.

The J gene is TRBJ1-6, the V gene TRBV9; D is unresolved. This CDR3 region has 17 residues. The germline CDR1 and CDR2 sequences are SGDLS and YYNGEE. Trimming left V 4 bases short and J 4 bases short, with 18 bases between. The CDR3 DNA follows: TGTGCCAGCAGCCTCTCCCCTCAGACGGGATATAATTCACCCCTCCACTTT. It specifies CASSLSPQTGYNSPLHF.

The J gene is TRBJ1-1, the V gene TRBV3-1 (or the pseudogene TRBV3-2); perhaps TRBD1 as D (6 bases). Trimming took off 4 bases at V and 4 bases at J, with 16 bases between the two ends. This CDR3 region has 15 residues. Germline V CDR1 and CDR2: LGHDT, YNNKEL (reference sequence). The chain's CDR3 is CASSPPQGLGTEAFF. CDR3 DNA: TGTGCCAGCAGCCCGCCCCAGGGGTTGGGCACTGAAGCTTTCTTT.

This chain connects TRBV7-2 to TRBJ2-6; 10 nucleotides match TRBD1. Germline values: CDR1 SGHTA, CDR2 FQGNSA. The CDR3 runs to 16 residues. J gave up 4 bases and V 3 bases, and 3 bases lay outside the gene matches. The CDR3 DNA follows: TGTGCCAGCAGCTTTGACAGGGGGCTGGGGGCCAACGTCCTGACTTTC. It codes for CASSFDRGLGANVLTF. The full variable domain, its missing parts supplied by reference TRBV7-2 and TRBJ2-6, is GAGVSQSPSNKVTEKGKDVELRCDPISGHTALYWYRQSLGQGLEFLIYFQGNSAPDKSGLPSDRFSAERTGGSVSTLTIQRTQQEDSAVYLCASSFDRGLGANVLTFGAGSRLTVL.

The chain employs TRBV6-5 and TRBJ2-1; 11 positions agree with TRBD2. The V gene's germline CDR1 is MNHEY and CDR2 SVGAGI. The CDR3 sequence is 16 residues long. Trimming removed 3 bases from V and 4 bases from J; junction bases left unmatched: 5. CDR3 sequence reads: CASSYWTSGPYNEQFF. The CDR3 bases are TGTGCCAGCAGTTATTGGACTAGCGGGCCATACAATGAGCAGTTCTTC.

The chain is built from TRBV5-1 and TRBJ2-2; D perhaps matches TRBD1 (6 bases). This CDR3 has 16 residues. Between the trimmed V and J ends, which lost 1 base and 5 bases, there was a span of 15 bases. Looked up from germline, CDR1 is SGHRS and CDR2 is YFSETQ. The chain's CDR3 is CASSLIGGADTGELFF. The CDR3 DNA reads TGCGCCAGCAGCTTGATTGGGGGCGCCGATACCGGGGAGCTGTTTTTT.

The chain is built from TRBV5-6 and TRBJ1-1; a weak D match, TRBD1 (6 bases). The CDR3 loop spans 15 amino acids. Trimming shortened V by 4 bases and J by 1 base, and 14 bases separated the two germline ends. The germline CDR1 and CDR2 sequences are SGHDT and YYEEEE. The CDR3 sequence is CASSRGALGNTEAFF. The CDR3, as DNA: TGTGCCAGCAGCCGGGGGGCCTTGGGGAACACTGAAGCTTTCTTT.

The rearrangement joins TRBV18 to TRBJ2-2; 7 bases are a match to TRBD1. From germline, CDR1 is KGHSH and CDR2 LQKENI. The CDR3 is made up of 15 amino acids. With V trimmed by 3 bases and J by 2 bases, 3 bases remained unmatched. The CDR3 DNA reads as TGTGCCAGCTCACCGACAGGGTATAACACCGGGGAGCTGTTTTTT. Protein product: CASSPTGYNTGELFF.

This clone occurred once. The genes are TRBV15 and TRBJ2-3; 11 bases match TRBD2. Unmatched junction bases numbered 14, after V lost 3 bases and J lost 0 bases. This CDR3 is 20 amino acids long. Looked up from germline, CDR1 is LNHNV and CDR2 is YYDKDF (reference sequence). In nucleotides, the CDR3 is TGTGCCACCAGCAGGGGTGGAGGGGTAGCGGGGGGGCAGAGCACAGATACGCAGTATTTT. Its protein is CATSRGGGVAGGQSTDTQYF.

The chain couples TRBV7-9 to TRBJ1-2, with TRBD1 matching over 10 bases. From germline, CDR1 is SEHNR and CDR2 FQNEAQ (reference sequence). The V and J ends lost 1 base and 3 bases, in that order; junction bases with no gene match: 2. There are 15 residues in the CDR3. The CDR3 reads CASSLGQGAYYGYTF. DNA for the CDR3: TGTGCCAGCAGCTTAGGACAGGGGGCTTACTATGGCTACACCTTC.

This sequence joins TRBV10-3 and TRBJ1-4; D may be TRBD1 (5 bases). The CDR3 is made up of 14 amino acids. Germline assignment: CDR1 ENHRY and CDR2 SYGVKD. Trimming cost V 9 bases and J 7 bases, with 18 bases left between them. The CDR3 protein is CAISRGMESEKLFF. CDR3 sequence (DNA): TGTGCCATTTCAAGGGGAATGGAGTCTGAAAAACTGTTTTTT.

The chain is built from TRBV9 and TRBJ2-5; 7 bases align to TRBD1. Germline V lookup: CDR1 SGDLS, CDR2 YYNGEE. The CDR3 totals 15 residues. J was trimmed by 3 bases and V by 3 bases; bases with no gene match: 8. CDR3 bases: TGTGCCAGCAGCGCGGGGAAAGGGACAGAAGAGACCCAGTACTTC. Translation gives CASSAGKGTEETQYF.

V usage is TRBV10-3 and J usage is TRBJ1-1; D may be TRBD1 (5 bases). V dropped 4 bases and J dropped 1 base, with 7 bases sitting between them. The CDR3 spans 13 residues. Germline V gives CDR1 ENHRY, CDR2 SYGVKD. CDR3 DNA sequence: TGTGCCATCAGTGCCCAGGGGAACACTGAAGCTTTCTTT. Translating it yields CAISAQGNTEAFF.

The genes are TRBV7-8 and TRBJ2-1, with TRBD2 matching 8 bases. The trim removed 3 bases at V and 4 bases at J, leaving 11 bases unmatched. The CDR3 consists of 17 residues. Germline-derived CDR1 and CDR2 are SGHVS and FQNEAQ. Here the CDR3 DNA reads TGTGCCAGCAGCTTGGGTCCCACAAGCGGGGGTTACAATGAGCAGTTCTTC. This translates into CASSLGPTSGGYNEQFF.

In nucleotides, the CDR3 is TGCGCCAGCAGCTCCCCCGGACAGGGTAATGAAAAACTGTTTTTT. Its translation is CASSSPGQGNEKLFF. The chain carries TRBV5-1 and TRBJ1-4; 8 bases match TRBD1. Germline V CDR1 and CDR2: SGHRS, YFSETQ. J lost 4 bases, V lost 3 bases, and 5 bases had no gene match. The CDR3 extends over 15 amino acids. The full variable domain, completed using reference TRBV5-1 and TRBJ1-4, is KAGVTQTPRYLIKTRGQQVTLSCSPISGHRSVSWYQQTPGQGLQFLFEYFSETQRNKGNFPGRFSGRQFSNSRSEMNVSTLELGDSALYLCASSSPGQGNEKLFFGSGTQLSVL.

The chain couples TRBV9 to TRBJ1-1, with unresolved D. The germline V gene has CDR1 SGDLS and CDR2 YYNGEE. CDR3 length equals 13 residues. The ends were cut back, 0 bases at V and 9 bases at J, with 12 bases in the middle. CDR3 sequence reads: CASSVEGGRKAFF. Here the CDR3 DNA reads TGTGCCAGCAGCGTAGAAGGAGGGAGGAAAGCTTTCTTT.

The DNA for the CDR3 is TGTGCCAGTAATGGAGGACTTAACTATGGCTACACCTTC. This codes for CASNGGLNYGYTF. This chain links TRBV19 with TRBJ1-2, with D uncertain. The germline V gene encodes CDR1 LNHDA and CDR2 SQIVND (reference sequence). CDR3 length: 13 residues. Trimming shortened V by 7 bases and J by 1 base, and 10 bases separated the two germline ends.

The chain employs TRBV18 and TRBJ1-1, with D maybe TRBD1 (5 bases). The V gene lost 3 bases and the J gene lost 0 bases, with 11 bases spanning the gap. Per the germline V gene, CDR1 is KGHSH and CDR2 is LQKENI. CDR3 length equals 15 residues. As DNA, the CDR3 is TGTGCCAGCTCACCTGGGACTGTCTTGAACACTGAAGCTTTCTTT. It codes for CASSPGTVLNTEAFF. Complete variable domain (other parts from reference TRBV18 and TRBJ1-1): NAGVMQNPRHLVRRRGQEARLRCSPMKGHSHVYWYRQLPEEGLKFMVYLQKENIIDESGMPKERFSAEFPKEGPSILRIQQVVRGDSAAYFCASSPGTVLNTEAFFGQGTRLTVV.

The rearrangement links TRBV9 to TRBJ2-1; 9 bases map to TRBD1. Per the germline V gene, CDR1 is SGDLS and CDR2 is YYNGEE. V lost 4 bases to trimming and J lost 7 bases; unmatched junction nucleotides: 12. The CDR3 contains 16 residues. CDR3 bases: TGTGCCAGCAGCCCTGGAGGTGGGACAGGGAGGAATGAGCAGTTCTTC. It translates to CASSPGGGTGRNEQFF.

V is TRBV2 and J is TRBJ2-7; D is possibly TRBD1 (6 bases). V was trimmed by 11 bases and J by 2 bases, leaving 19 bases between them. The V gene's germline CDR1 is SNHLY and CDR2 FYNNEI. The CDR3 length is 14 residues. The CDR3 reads CAALPEGVPYEQYF. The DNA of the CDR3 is TGTGCCGCCCTCCCCGAGGGGGTCCCCTACGAGCAGTACTTC.

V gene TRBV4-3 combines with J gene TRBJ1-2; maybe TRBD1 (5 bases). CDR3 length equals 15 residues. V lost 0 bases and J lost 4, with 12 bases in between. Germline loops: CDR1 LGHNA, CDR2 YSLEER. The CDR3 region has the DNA TGCGCCAGCAGCCAAGATGGCAGGGAGGCCTATGGCTACACCTTC. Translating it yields CASSQDGREAYGYTF.

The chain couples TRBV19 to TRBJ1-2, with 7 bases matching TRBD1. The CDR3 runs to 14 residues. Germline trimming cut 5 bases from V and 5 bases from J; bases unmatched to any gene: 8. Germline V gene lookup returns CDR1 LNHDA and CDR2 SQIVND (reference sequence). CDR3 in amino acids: CASSVRTGEYGYTF. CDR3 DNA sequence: TGTGCCAGTAGTGTACGGACAGGAGAATATGGCTACACCTTC.

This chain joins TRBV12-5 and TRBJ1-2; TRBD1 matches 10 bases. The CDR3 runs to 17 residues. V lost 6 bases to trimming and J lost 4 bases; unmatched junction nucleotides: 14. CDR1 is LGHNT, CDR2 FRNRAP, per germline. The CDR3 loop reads CASGPFRQGAKSYGYTF. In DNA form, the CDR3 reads TGTGCTAGTGGGCCCTTCAGACAGGGGGCGAAGTCCTATGGCTACACCTTC.

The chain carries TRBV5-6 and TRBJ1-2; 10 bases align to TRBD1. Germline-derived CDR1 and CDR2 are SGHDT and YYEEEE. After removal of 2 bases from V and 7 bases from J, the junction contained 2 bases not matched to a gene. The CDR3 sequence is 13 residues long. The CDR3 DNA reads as TGTGCCAGCAGCTTTGGGACAGGGGCTGGCTACACCTTC. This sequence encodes CASSFGTGAGYTF. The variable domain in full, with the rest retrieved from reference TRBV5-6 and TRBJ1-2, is DAGVTQSPTHLIKTRGQQVTLRCSPKSGHDTVSWYQQALGQGPQFIFQYYEEEERQRGNFPDRFSGHQFPNYSSELNVNALLLGDSALYLCASSFGTGAGYTFGSGTRLTVV.

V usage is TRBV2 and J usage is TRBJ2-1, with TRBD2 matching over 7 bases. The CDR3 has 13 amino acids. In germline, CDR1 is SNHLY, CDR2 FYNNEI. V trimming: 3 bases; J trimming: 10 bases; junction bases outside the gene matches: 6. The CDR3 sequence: CASSEGGVREQFF. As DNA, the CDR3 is TGTGCCAGCAGTGAGGGGGGGGTCAGAGAGCAGTTCTTC.

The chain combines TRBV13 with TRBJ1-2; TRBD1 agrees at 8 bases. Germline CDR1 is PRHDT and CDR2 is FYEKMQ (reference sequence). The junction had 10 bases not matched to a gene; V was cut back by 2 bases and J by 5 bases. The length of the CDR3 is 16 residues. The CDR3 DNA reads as TGTGCCAGCAGCTTATACCGTGGGGACAGGCCGTATGGCTACACCTTC. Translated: CASSLYRGDRPYGYTF.

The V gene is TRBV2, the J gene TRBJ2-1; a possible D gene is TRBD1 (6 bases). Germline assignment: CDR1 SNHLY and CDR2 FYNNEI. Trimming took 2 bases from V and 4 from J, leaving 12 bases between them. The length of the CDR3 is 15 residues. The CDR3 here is CASSEMGGQYNEQFF. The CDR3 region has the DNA TGTGCCAGCAGTGAAATGGGTGGACAGTACAATGAGCAGTTCTTC.

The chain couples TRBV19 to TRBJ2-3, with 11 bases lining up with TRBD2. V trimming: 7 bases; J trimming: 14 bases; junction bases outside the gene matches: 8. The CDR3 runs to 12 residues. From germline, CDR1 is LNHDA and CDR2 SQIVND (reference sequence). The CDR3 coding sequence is TGTGCCAGTAACCCTAGCGGGGGGACAAGGTATTTT. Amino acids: CASNPSGGTRYF.